This TCR beta chain stems from a study of blood T cells in healthy people across ages. Study results and limitations: Researchers said unsorted PBMCs prevented a conclusive naive versus antigen-experienced comparison. The authors considered diversity estimates from one million T cells to be underestimates. A greater number of naive CD4+ cells and higher diversity distinguished long-lived donors from aged donors.

This clonotype was recorded a few times. Antigen: not known. With a J-beta primer mix and a sample-barcoded 5' primer, a second PCR ran about 7 to 12 cycles. The yield of each sample was at least 3 million CDR3-containing paired-end reads. In TCRdb, the 5' RACE reads were re-called with MiXCR into one record per CDR3 protein. The profile shows 1.5 million or so distinct CDR3 sequences, about 40% of them singletons. With V trimmed by 2 bases and J by 4 bases, 6 bases remained unmatched. The CDR3 consists of 17 residues. Looked up from germline, CDR1 is MGHRA and CDR2 is YSYEKL. The sequenced sample was blood. This chain uses TRBV4-1 with TRBJ2-1; 12 bases are a match to TRBD2. The receptor's source is a woman under 30 in good health. The CDR3 DNA is TGCGCCAGCAGCCAATCAGGGGGGACTAGCGGGTACAATGAGCAGTTCTTC. Protein sequence: CASSQSGGTSGYNEQFF.